This passage covers 26 T cell receptor beta chains from one sample sequenced in a study of memory CD4+ T cells and cytomegalovirus serostatus. Produced via immunoSEQ multiplex PCR; TCRdb's table is partial and in-frame only. The sample lists fewer than 50,000 clones, roughly three quarters occurring once. Single viable CD3+CD4+CD8-CD45RO+ cells were sorted as the memory CD4+ T cells. The specimen sequenced was memory CD4+ T cells from blood. The receptors were sampled from an adult in good health and CMV-seronegative.

The J gene is TRBJ2-3, the V gene TRBV19; possibly TRBD2 for D (7 bases). The CDR3 is 14 residues long. V lost 7 bases to trimming and J lost 3 bases, with 14 bases between them. Germline V gene data show CDR1 as LNHDA and CDR2 as SQIVND (reference sequence). The CDR3 DNA is TGTGCCAGTACCTTGGGGGGGGCTACAGATACGCAGTATTTT. This encodes CASTLGGATDTQYF.

The rearrangement links TRBV6-1 to TRBJ2-2; TRBD1 agrees at 8 bases. The germline CDR1 and CDR2 sequences are MNHNS and SASEGT. The CDR3 consists of 13 residues. V shed 7 bases, J shed 6 bases, and the junction held 4 bases outside the gene matches. The CDR3 bases are TGTGCCAGCATGGGACAGGTCGCCGGGGAGCTGTTTTTT. It is translated as CASMGQVAGELFF.

The rearrangement links TRBV7-6 to TRBJ2-7; no reliable D call. Germline-derived CDR1 and CDR2 are SGHVS and FNYEAQ. This CDR3 is built from 13 residues. V was shortened by 0 bases and J by 6 bases, with 9 bases between the two germline ends. The CDR3, as DNA: TGTGCCAGCAGCTTAGCGCACCTCGGCGAGCAGTACTTC. It codes for CASSLAHLGEQYF.

This chain connects TRBV28 to TRBJ2-5, with D hard to call. Trimming removed 5 bases at V and 5 bases at J, with 12 bases between. The V gene's germline CDR1 is MDHEN and CDR2 SYDVKM. CDR3 length equals 13 residues. CDR3 amino acids: CASSPPTAETQYF. The CDR3 nucleotides are TGTGCCAGCAGTCCTCCAACAGCGGAGACCCAGTACTTC.

The J gene is TRBJ1-2, the V gene TRBV30; maybe TRBD1 (6 bases). Germline CDR1 and CDR2: GTSNPN and SVGIG (reference sequence). The CDR3 runs to 13 residues. V was shortened by 5 bases and J by 4 bases, with 14 bases between the two germline ends. CDR3 bases: TGTGCCTGGTTGACAGGCGCCGGCTATGGCTACACCTTC. The encoded protein is CAWLTGAGYGYTF.

The count of this clone is one. The chain has TRBV5-4 and TRBJ1-2; TRBD1 aligns across 10 bases. V lost 4 bases to trimming and J lost 3 bases; unmatched junction nucleotides: 3. Germline V gene sequence: CDR1 SGHNT, CDR2 YYREEE (reference sequence). The CDR3 covers 14 residues. The CDR3 sequence is CASSPGQGDYGYTF. CDR3 bases: TGTGCCAGCAGCCCAGGACAGGGGGACTATGGCTACACCTTC.

The J gene is TRBJ2-3, the V gene TRBV6-5, with TRBD2 matching over 9 bases. With 6 bases clipped from V and 0 bases from J, the junction kept 4 bases outside the gene matches. There are 15 residues in the CDR3. Germline CDR1 and CDR2: MNHEY and SVGAGI. CDR3 DNA sequence: TGTGCCAGCAGCCCTAGCGGGACTAGCACAGATACGCAGTATTTT. Amino acids: CASSPSGTSTDTQYF.

The V call is TRBV5-6, the J call TRBJ2-5; 7 nucleotides line up with TRBD2. V shed 3 bases, J shed 1 base, and the junction held 9 bases outside the gene matches. Germline CDR1 is SGHDT and CDR2 is YYEEEE. This CDR3 is 16 amino acids long. The CDR3 reads CASSYWGGKGQETQYF. For the CDR3, the DNA is TGTGCCAGCAGCTATTGGGGGGGGAAGGGCCAAGAGACCCAGTACTTC.

This clone was seen more than once but under ten times. This chain connects TRBV5-6 to TRBJ1-1; a weak D match, TRBD1 (5 bases). CDR1 SGHDT and CDR2 YYEEEE come from the germline V gene. Trimming cost V 3 bases and J 2 bases, with 14 bases left between them. This CDR3 comprises 15 residues. The CDR3 region has the DNA TGTGCCAGCAGCTCAATTAGGCAGGGAAACACTGAAGCTTTCTTT. This encodes CASSSIRQGNTEAFF.

Concerning this clone itself: Compared with germline, one end of the junction differs, possibly owing to a read error. The chain couples TRBV5-4 to TRBJ1-1, with D unclear. The CDR3 contains 14 residues. Germline-derived CDR1 and CDR2 are SGHNT and YYREEE (reference sequence). The CDR3 sequence: CASSQDQASTEAFF. DNA for the CDR3: TGCGCCAGCAGCCAAGATCAGGCCAGCACTGAAGCTTTCTTT.

The chain couples TRBV5-1 to TRBJ2-3; 7 bases align to TRBD1. The CDR3 is 16 residues long. V lost 5 bases to trimming and J lost 3 bases; unmatched junction nucleotides: 12. The germline CDR1 and CDR2 sequences are SGHRS and YFSETQ. This CDR3 reads CASRPTPGGGTDTQYF. The CDR3, as DNA: TGCGCCAGCAGACCTACCCCAGGGGGTGGAACAGATACGCAGTATTTT.

A single count supports this clone. V and J are TRBV2 and TRBJ1-2; unclear D gene. The germline CDR1 and CDR2 sequences are SNHLY and FYNNEI. The CDR3 is made up of 15 amino acids. The V end lost 5 bases, the J end lost 5 bases, and 18 bases lay between the germline ends. CDR3 DNA: TGTGCCAGCAGTACTCTTGTGGGCGCGGGTTATGGCTACACCTTC. This encodes CASSTLVGAGYGYTF.

This clone was seen once. The chain uses TRBV30 and TRBJ2-1; 7 nucleotides line up with TRBD2. The CDR3 covers 13 residues. J lost 4 bases, V lost 1 base, and 1 base had no gene match. Germline values: CDR1 GTSNPN, CDR2 SVGIG (reference sequence). The CDR3 loop reads CAWSGTSYNEQFF. The CDR3 coding sequence is TGTGCCTGGAGTGGGACTAGTTACAATGAGCAGTTCTTC.

The V and J genes are TRBV27 and TRBJ1-6; D perhaps matches TRBD1 (6 bases). The germline V and J ends were trimmed by 2 bases and 5 bases, with 10 bases remaining between them. Per the germline V gene, CDR1 is MNHEY and CDR2 is SMNVEV (reference sequence). The CDR3 loop spans 15 amino acids. Here the CDR3 DNA reads TGTGCCAGCAGTTTAAGAGGACAGAATAATTCACCCCTCCACTTT. Encoded protein: CASSLRGQNNSPLHF.

The chain recombines TRBV4-3 with TRBJ2-1; D unclear. Per the germline V gene, CDR1 is LGHNA and CDR2 is YSLEER. The CDR3 runs 13 residues. The V end was cut by 4 bases, the J end by 5 bases, with 9 bases between. In DNA form, the CDR3 reads TGCGCCAGCAGCCGTTTGCGGAACAATGAGCAGTTCTTC. It encodes CASSRLRNNEQFF.

The chain links TRBV27 to TRBJ2-7; the match to TRBD2 covers 12 bases. The CDR3 sequence is 15 residues long. The V segment lost 6 bases and the J segment 5 bases; nucleotides outside the gene matches: 8. Germline assignment: CDR1 MNHEY and CDR2 SMNVEV (reference sequence). CDR3 in amino acids: CASRTGTSGPHEQYF. The CDR3 DNA reads TGTGCCAGCAGGACCGGGACTAGCGGGCCCCACGAGCAGTACTTC.

The rearrangement uses TRBV12-1 and TRBJ1-3. TRBV12-1 is marked as a pseudogene. The CDR3 is made up of 18 amino acids. The DNA for the CDR3 is TGTGCCAGCAGCTTCGTTCCTCCCTCAACGCTAACTGGAAACACCATATATTTT. This sequence encodes CASSFVPPSTLTGNTIYF.

The J gene is TRBJ2-1, the V gene TRBV11-3; TRBD1 is a possible D gene (6 bases). CDR1 is SGHNT and CDR2 is YENEEA in the germline V gene. The V end was cut by 4 bases, the J end by 5 bases, with 15 bases between. The CDR3 has 15 amino acids. The CDR3 spells CASSSPDRSHNEQFF. CDR3 sequence (DNA): TGTGCCAGCAGCTCTCCCGACAGGTCCCACAATGAGCAGTTCTTC. The whole variable domain, filled in from reference TRBV11-3 and TRBJ2-1, reads EAGVVQSPRYKIIEKKQPVAFWCNPISGHNTLYWYLQNLGQGPELLIRYENEEAVDDSQLPKDRFSAERLKGVDSTLKIQPAELGDSAVYLCASSSPDRSHNEQFFGPGTRLTVL.

The gene calls are TRBV2 and TRBJ1-4; D not resolved. Trimming removed 0 bases at V and 4 bases at J, with 12 bases between. Germline-derived CDR1 and CDR2 are SNHLY and FYNNEI. This CDR3 region has 16 residues. This CDR3 reads CASSEATIRINEKLFF. DNA of the CDR3: TGTGCCAGCAGTGAAGCGACGATTAGGATTAATGAAAAACTGTTTTTT.

This rearrangement joins TRBV5-1 to TRBJ1-2, with 10 positions matching TRBD1. V was pared by 0 bases and J by 4 bases, with 0 bases of the junction left unmatched. CDR3 length: 14 amino acids. CDR1 is SGHRS and CDR2 is YFSETQ in the germline V gene. CDR3 sequence reads: CASSLGDRGYGYTF. The CDR3 DNA is TGCGCCAGCAGCTTGGGGGACAGGGGCTATGGCTACACCTTC. The full variable domain, completed using reference TRBV5-1 and TRBJ1-2, is KAGVTQTPRYLIKTRGQQVTLSCSPISGHRSVSWYQQTPGQGLQFLFEYFSETQRNKGNFPGRFSGRQFSNSRSEMNVSTLELGDSALYLCASSLGDRGYGYTFGSGTRLTVV.

The chain combines TRBV9 with TRBJ1-5; TRBD1 agrees at 8 bases. J was trimmed by 5 bases and V by 0 bases; bases with no gene match: 4. This CDR3 contains 15 residues. Germline V gene sequence: CDR1 SGDLS, CDR2 YYNGEE. The CDR3 region is CASSVGQGRDQPQHF. CDR3 DNA sequence: TGTGCCAGCAGCGTAGGACAGGGGAGAGATCAGCCCCAGCATTTT. The variable domain in full, with the rest retrieved from reference TRBV9 and TRBJ1-5, is DSGVTQTPKHLITATGQRVTLRCSPRSGDLSVYWYQQSLDQGLQFLIQYYNGEERAKGNILERFSAQQFPDLHSELNLSSLELGDSALYFCASSVGQGRDQPQHFGDGTRLSIL.

This clone was picked up a small number of times. The rearrangement uses TRBV2 and TRBJ2-1; 8 positions match TRBD1. Germline values: CDR1 SNHLY, CDR2 FYNNEI. This CDR3 region has 13 residues. The J segment lost 7 bases and the V segment lost 3 bases, leaving 2 bases of the junction unmatched. CDR3 sequence: CASSEDRENEQFF. CDR3 nucleotide sequence: TGTGCCAGCAGTGAGGACAGGGAGAATGAGCAGTTCTTC.

This sequence joins TRBV7-9 and TRBJ1-2; tentative D call: TRBD1 (5 bases). Germline CDR1 SEHNR, CDR2 FQNEAQ (reference sequence). Trimming cost V 1 base and J 14 bases, with 17 bases left between them. This CDR3 region has 13 residues. CDR3 loop: CASSLEGGGNWTF. The DNA of the CDR3 is TGTGCCAGCAGCTTAGAAGGTGGGGGTAATTGGACCTTC. The whole variable domain, remainder taken from reference TRBV7-9 and TRBJ1-2, is DTGVSQNPRHKITKRGQNVTFRCDPISEHNRLYWYRQTLGQGPEFLTYFQNEAQLEKSRLLSDRFSAERPKGSFSTLEIQRTEQGDSAMYLCASSLEGGGNWTFGSGTRLTVV.

This clone has only one observation. The rearrangement joins TRBV10-3 to TRBJ2-7; 9 bases fit TRBD1. This CDR3 region has 14 residues. Germline V gene sequence: CDR1 ENHRY, CDR2 SYGVKD. Losses at the gene ends were 6 bases for V and 3 bases for J; bases not matched to a gene: 6. CDR3 in DNA: TGTGCCATCAGCACAGGGGGCCCTGACTACGAGCAGTACTTC. It translates to CAISTGGPDYEQYF.

The V call is TRBV11-2, the J call TRBJ2-1; D possibly corresponds to TRBD2 (5 bases). From germline, CDR1 is SGHAT and CDR2 FQNNGV. The V end was cut by 3 bases, the J end by 0 bases, with 9 bases between. The CDR3 loop spans 15 amino acids. The CDR3 sequence is CASSFKSGSYNEQFF. The CDR3 DNA reads TGTGCCAGCAGCTTTAAGAGCGGCTCCTACAATGAGCAGTTCTTC.

The chain links TRBV7-3 to TRBJ2-3, with 10 bases fitting TRBD1. This CDR3 spans 13 amino acids. The ends lost 5 bases at V and 4 bases at J; junction bases unmatched: 0. CDR1 and CDR2 from the germline V gene are SGHTA and FQGTGA. CDR3 DNA sequence: TGTGCCAGCAGCGGGACAGGGGCAGATACGCAGTATTTT. As protein: CASSGTGADTQYF.